This T cell receptor beta chain is drawn from a study of memory CD4+ T cells and cytomegalovirus serostatus. Profiled with immunoSEQ multiplex PCR; TCRdb holds only in-frame clones, not every one. The table includes tens of thousands of clones, over 65% detected once. The sort gate was single viable CD3+CD4+CD8-CD45RO+ cells for memory CD4+ T cells. V lost 6 bases, J lost 0 bases, and 12 bases lay in between. There are 15 residues in the CDR3. The germline V gene encodes CDR1 ENHRY and CDR2 SYGVKD. This rearrangement joins TRBV10-3 to TRBJ2-1, with D tentatively TRBD2 (5 bases). The sequence was obtained from an adult in good health and CMV-seronegative. The specimen was memory CD4+ T cells from blood. The CDR3 DNA follows: TGTGCCATCAGGGGAGACAATAGCTCCTACAATGAGCAGTTCTTC. Protein sequence: CAIRGDNSSYNEQFF.